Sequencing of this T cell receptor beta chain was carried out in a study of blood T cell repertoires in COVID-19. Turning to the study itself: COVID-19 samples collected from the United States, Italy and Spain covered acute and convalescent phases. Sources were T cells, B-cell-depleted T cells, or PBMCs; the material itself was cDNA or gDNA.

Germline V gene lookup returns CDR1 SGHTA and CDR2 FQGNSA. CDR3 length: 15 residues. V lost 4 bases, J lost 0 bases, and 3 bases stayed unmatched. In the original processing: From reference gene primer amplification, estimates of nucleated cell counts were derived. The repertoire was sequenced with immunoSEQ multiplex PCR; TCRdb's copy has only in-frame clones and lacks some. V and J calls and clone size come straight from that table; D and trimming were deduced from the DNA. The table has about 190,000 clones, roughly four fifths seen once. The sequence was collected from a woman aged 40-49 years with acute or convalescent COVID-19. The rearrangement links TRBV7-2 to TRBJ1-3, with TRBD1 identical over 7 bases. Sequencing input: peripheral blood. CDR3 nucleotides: TGTGCCAGCAGCTCGGGACAGAGCTCTGGAAACACCATATATTTT. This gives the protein CASSSGQSSGNTIYF.